This paragraph covers one T cell receptor beta chain sequence. Compared with germline, one end of the junction differs, possibly owing to a read error. This sample stems from a study of blood T cells in healthy people across ages. A second 7 to 11 cycle PCR used barcoded and J-beta primers. All cDNA molecules were each tagged by a template-switch adaptor with 12 random nucleotides. TCRdb reprocessed the 5' RACE reads with MiXCR, giving one entry per CDR3 protein. The sample includes about 800,000 distinct CDR3 sequences, 25% of them seen just once. The same specimen was also included in a second study, on T cells of mothers and their children.

The sequence came from a boy younger than 18 in good health. Material for sequencing was blood.

Here the CDR3 DNA reads TGTGCCAGCAGCAGAACCGGGACAGAGGGTGAAAAGCTGTTTTTT. This translates into CASSRTGTEGEKLFF. The V and J genes are TRBV27 and TRBJ1-4, with 7 positions matching TRBD1. Germline CDR1 MNHEY, CDR2 SMNVEV (reference sequence). The CDR3 is made up of 15 amino acids.